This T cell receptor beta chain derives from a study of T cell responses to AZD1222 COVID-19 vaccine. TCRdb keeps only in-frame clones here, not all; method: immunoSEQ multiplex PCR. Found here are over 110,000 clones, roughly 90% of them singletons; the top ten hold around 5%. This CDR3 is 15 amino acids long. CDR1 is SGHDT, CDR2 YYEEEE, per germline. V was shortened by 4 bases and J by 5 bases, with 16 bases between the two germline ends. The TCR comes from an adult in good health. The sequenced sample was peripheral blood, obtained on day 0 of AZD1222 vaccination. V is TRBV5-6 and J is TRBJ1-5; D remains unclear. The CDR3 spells CASSLSRDPYQPQHF. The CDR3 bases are TGTGCCAGCAGCCTAAGCCGGGATCCTTATCAGCCCCAGCATTTT.